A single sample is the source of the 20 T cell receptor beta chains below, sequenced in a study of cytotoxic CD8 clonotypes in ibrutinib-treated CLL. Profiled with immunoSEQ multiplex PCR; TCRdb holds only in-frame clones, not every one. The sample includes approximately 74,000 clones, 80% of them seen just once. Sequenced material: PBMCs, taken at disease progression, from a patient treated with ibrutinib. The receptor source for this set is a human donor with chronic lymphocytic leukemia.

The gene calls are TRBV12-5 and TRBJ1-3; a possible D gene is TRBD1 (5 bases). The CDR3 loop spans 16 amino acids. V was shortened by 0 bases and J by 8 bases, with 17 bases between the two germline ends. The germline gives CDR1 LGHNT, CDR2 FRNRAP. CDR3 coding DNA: TGTGCTAGTGGTTTGGTACTTGGCAGGGAGGTCCACACCATATATTTT. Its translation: CASGLVLGREVHTIYF.

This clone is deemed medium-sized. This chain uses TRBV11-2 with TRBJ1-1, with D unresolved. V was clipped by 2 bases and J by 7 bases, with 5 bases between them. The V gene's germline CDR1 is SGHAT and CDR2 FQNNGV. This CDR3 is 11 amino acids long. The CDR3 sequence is CASSLFREAFF. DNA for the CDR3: TGTGCCAGCAGCTTATTTCGTGAAGCTTTCTTT. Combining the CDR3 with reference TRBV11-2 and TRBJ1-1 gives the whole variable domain EAGVAQSPRYKIIEKRQSVAFWCNPISGHATLYWYQQILGQGPKLLIQFQNNGVVDDSQLPKDRFSAERLKGVDSTLKIQPAKLEDSAVYLCASSLFREAFFGQGTRLTVV.

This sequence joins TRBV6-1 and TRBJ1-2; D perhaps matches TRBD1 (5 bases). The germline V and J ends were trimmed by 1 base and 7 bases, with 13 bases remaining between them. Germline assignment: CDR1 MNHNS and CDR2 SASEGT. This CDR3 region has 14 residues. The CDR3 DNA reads TGTGCCAGCAGTGAAGTGGCAGGGATGGCTGGCTACACCTTC. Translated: CASSEVAGMAGYTF.

The CDR3 DNA sequence: TGCGCCAGCAGCCCAACAAATAGCTACGAGCAGTACTTC. The encoded protein is CASSPTNSYEQYF. This chain connects TRBV5-1 to TRBJ2-7; unclear D gene. CDR3 length equals 13 residues. Germline CDR1 is SGHRS and CDR2 is YFSETQ. The V gene lost 4 bases and the J gene lost 3 bases, with 11 bases spanning the gap.

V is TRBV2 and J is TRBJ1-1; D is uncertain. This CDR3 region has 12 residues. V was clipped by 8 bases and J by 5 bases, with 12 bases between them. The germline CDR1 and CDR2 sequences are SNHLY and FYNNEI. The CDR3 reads CASCADGTEAFF. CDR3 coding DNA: TGTGCCAGCTGTGCAGACGGGACTGAAGCTTTCTTT.

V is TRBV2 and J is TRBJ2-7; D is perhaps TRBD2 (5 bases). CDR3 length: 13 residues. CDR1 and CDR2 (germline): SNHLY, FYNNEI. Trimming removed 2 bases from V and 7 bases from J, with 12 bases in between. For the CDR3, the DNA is TGTGCCAGCAGTGAACGAAGAACGGGGGAGCAGTACTTC. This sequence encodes CASSERRTGEQYF.

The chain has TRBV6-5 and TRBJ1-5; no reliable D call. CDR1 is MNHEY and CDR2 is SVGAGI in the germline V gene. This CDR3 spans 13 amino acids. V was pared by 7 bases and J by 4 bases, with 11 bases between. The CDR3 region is CASTPGVNQPQHF. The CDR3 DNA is TGTGCCAGCACTCCTGGGGTTAATCAGCCCCAGCATTTT.

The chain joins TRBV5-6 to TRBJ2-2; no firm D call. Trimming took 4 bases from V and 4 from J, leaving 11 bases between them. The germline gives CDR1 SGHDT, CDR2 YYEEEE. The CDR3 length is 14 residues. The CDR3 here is CASSEPRITGELFF. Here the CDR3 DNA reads TGTGCCAGCAGCGAACCAAGAATCACCGGGGAGCTGTTTTTT.

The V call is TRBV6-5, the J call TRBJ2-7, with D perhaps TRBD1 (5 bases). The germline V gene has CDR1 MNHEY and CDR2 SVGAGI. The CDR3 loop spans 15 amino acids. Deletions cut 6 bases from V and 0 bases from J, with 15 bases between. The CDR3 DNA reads TGTGCCAGCAGCCTTCGACTTGACAGCTCCTACGAGCAGTACTTC. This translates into CASSLRLDSSYEQYF.

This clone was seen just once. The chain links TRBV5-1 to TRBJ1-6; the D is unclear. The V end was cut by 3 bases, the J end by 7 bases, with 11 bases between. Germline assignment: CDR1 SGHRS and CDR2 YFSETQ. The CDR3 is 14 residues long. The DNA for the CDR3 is TGCGCCAGCAGCTCGGGGATACAGAATTCACCCCTCCACTTT. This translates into CASSSGIQNSPLHF.

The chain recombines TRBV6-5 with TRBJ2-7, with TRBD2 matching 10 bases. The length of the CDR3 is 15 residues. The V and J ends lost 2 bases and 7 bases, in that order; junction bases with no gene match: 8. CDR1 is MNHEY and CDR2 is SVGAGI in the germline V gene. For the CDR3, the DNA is TGTGCCAGCAGTTACCTAGCGGGAGCTCGGTATGAGCAGTACTTC. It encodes CASSYLAGARYEQYF.

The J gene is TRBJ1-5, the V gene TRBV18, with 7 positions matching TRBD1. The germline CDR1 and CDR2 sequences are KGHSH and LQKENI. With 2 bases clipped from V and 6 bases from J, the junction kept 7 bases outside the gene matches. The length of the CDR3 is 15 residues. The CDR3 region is CASSPLTGAGQPQHF. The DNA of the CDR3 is TGTGCCAGCTCACCATTAACAGGGGCAGGTCAGCCCCAGCATTTT.

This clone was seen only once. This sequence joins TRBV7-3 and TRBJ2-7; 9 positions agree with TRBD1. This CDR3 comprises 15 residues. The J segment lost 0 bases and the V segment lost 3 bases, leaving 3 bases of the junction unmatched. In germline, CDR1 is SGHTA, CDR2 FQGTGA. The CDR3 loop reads CASSLWDRVSYEQYF. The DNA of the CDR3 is TGTGCCAGCAGCTTGTGGGACAGGGTCTCCTACGAGCAGTACTTC.

The CDR3 spells CASSHQGVDYGYTF. CDR3 nucleotides: TGTGCCAGCAGCCACCAGGGTGTGGACTATGGCTACACCTTC. The J gene is TRBJ1-2, the V gene TRBV5-8; the D gene is possibly TRBD1 (5 bases). The germline gives CDR1 SGHTS, CDR2 YDEGEE. This CDR3 is built from 14 residues. The ends were cut back, 4 bases at V and 3 bases at J, with 13 bases in the middle.

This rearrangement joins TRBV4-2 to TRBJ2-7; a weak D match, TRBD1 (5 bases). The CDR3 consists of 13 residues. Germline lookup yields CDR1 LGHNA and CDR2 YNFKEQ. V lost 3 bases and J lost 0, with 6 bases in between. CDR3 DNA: TGTGCCAGCAGCCACGACAGCTCCTACGAGCAGTACTTC. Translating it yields CASSHDSSYEQYF.

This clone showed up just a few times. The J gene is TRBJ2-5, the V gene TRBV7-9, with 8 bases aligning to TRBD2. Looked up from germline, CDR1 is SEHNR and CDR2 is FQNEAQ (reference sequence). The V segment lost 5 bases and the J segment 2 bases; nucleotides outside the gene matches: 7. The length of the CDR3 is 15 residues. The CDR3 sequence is CASSHTLAEQETQYF. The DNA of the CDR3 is TGTGCCAGCAGCCACACACTAGCGGAACAAGAGACCCAGTACTTC.

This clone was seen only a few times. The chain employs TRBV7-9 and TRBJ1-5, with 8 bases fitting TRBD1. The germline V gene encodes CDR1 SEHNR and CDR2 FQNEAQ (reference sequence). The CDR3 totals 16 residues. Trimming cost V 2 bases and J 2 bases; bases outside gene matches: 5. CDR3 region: CASSLSAGGRNQPQHF. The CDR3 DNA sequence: TGTGCCAGCAGCTTATCGGCAGGGGGCCGCAATCAGCCCCAGCATTTT.

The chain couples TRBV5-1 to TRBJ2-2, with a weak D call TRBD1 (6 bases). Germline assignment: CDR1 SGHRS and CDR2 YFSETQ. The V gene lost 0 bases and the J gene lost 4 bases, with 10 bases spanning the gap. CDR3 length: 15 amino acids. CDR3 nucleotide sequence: TGCGCCAGCAGCTTGGCAGGGGTCGGCACCGGGGAGCTGTTTTTT. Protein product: CASSLAGVGTGELFF.

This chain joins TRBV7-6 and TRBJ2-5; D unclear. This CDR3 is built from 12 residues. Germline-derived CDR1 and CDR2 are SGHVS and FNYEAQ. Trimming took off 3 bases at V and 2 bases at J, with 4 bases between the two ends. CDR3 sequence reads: CASSLGQETQYF. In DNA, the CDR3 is TGTGCCAGCAGCTTGGGGCAAGAGACCCAGTACTTC.

CDR3 loop: CASSLEGALGPLHF. The CDR3 nucleotides read TGTGCCAGCAGCTTGGAGGGGGCATTGGGTCCCCTCCACTTT. This chain joins TRBV5-4 and TRBJ1-6, with 7 bases fitting TRBD1. The CDR3 contains 14 residues. The germline CDR1 and CDR2 sequences are SGHNT and YYREEE (reference sequence). V lost 0 bases to trimming and J lost 13 bases; unmatched junction nucleotides: 7.